Shown below are 15 T cell receptor beta chains from a single sample sequenced in a study of T-cell memory formation after mild COVID-19. TCRdb passed the 5' RACE reads through MiXCR, listing each CDR3 protein once. This repertoire shows roughly 110,000 distinct CDR3 sequences, 9.5% to 15% found once; its top ten account for under 30%. Sequencing used PBMCs or a T cell subset sorted from them (not recorded which). Every receptor here comes from an adult woman who had mild COVID-19 (a few samples of this study predate the infection). Cell type and time point are not known.

The V gene is TRBV27, the J gene TRBJ2-1; 7 nucleotides line up with TRBD2. With V trimmed by 2 bases and J by 4 bases, 2 bases remained unmatched. This CDR3 has 14 amino acids. The germline CDR1 and CDR2 sequences are MNHEY and SMNVEV (reference sequence). CDR3 in DNA: TGTGCCAGCAGTTTAACTAGCGAGTACAATGAGCAGTTCTTC. This translates into CASSLTSEYNEQFF.

The chain combines TRBV4-2 with TRBJ1-1; D possibly corresponds to TRBD1 (5 bases). The CDR3 extends over 17 amino acids. Germline lookup yields CDR1 LGHNA and CDR2 YNFKEQ. The germline V and J ends were trimmed by 1 base and 3 bases, with 18 bases remaining between them. The CDR3 reads CASSQAGLLRGDTEAFF. DNA for the CDR3: TGTGCCAGCAGCCAAGCCGGACTACTTCGGGGGGACACTGAAGCTTTCTTT.

The chain links TRBV7-9 to TRBJ1-4; D possibly corresponds to TRBD1 (6 bases). Per germline, CDR1 SEHNR and CDR2 FQNEAQ (reference sequence). The CDR3 is made up of 16 amino acids. V was shortened by 4 bases and J by 8 bases, with 20 bases between the two germline ends. CDR3 nucleotides: TGTGCCAGCAGCTATGCCCGGGTGGGGGCTCGAGAAAAACTGTTTTTT. Translation: CASSYARVGAREKLFF.

This clonotype was detected a few times. The chain couples TRBV7-8 to TRBJ2-1; D remains ambiguous. V was clipped by 5 bases and J by 8 bases, with 13 bases between them. CDR3 length: 13 residues. From germline, CDR1 is SGHVS and CDR2 FQNEAQ. The CDR3, as DNA: TGTGCCAGCAGCCACCTAGTAATCCATGAGCAGTTCTTC. Amino acid sequence: CASSHLVIHEQFF.

J is TRBJ1-5 and V is TRBV5-1, with TRBD1 matching over 10 bases. This CDR3 has 15 residues. After removal of 0 bases from V and 4 bases from J, the junction contained 1 base not matched to a gene. Germline V gene data show CDR1 as SGHRS and CDR2 as YFSETQ. DNA of the CDR3: TGCGCCAGCAGCTTGGGACAGGGGGCAAATCAGCCCCAGCATTTT. Its protein is CASSLGQGANQPQHF.

This chain links TRBV4-1 with TRBJ2-7, with a tentative D call TRBD1 (5 bases). Deletions cut 5 bases from V and 3 bases from J, with 14 bases between. This CDR3 is 14 amino acids long. CDR1 and CDR2 from the germline V gene are MGHRA and YSYEKL. The CDR3 protein is CASSLGLQGYEQYF. CDR3 coding DNA: TGCGCCAGCAGCTTGGGCCTTCAGGGCTACGAGCAGTACTTC.

This clonotype was detected a few times. V and J are TRBV30 and TRBJ2-5; D is perhaps TRBD1 (6 bases). V was trimmed by 2 bases and J by 5 bases, leaving 6 bases between them. The CDR3 runs 11 residues. Per the germline V gene, CDR1 is GTSNPN and CDR2 is SVGIG (reference sequence). The CDR3 coding sequence is TGTGCCTGGAGTCAGGGGGAGACCCAGTACTTC. Translated, it gives CAWSQGETQYF.

The genes are TRBV5-1 and TRBJ1-1, with a tentative D call TRBD1 (5 bases). V was cut by 4 bases and J by 7 bases, with 11 bases left in between. The germline V gene encodes CDR1 SGHRS and CDR2 YFSETQ. The CDR3 length is 12 residues. The CDR3 is CASSLGAGEAFF. CDR3 sequence (DNA): TGCGCCAGCAGCCTAGGGGCAGGTGAAGCTTTCTTT.

This clonotype was seen more than once but under ten times. V and J are TRBV7-8 and TRBJ2-3; perhaps TRBD2 as D (5 bases). The CDR3 spans 16 residues. V lost 3 bases and J lost 7, with 20 bases in between. Germline CDR1 reads SGHVS; CDR2 reads FQNEAQ. CDR3 sequence: CASSFATGTDPHTQYF. DNA of the CDR3: TGTGCCAGCAGCTTCGCCACGGGAACGGATCCCCATACGCAGTATTTT.

In this sample, this clonotype turned up many times. The J gene is TRBJ2-2, the V gene TRBV20-1; 7 positions agree with TRBD1. Trimming removed 0 bases from V and 2 bases from J; junction bases left unmatched: 12. The CDR3 has 18 residues. CDR1 is DFQATT, CDR2 SNEGSKA, per germline (reference sequence). In DNA, the CDR3 is TGCAGTGCTAGAGAGCTAACAGGGGAAAAAGTAAACACCGGGGAGCTGTTTTTT. As protein: CSARELTGEKVNTGELFF.

This sequence joins TRBV30 and TRBJ2-2; no clear D gene. CDR3 length equals 11 residues. CDR1 and CDR2 from the germline V gene are GTSNPN and SVGIG (reference sequence). Between the trimmed V and J ends, which lost 2 bases and 7 bases, there was a span of 5 bases. CDR3: CAWSFGGELFF. The CDR3 DNA sequence: TGTGCCTGGAGTTTCGGCGGGGAGCTGTTTTTT.

The chain carries TRBV4-1 and TRBJ2-5; no clear D gene. This CDR3 is 13 amino acids long. V was trimmed by 0 bases and J by 5 bases, leaving 7 bases between them. The V gene's germline CDR1 is MGHRA and CDR2 YSYEKL. Here the CDR3 DNA reads TGCGCCAGCAGCCAAGATGGGTGGGAGACCCAGTACTTC. This codes for CASSQDGWETQYF.

This clonotype was counted between two and nine times. The chain has TRBV12-3 or TRBV12-4 and TRBJ2-7; 7 bases line up with TRBD1. The CDR3 totals 14 residues. J was trimmed by 2 bases and V by 3 bases; bases with no gene match: 4. The CDR3 spells CASSFSQGAYEQYF. The CDR3 DNA reads TGTGCCAGCAGTTTTAGTCAGGGGGCCTACGAGCAGTACTTC.

This clonotype has more than one count but fewer than ten. The rearrangement joins TRBV7-3 to TRBJ2-7; 9 bases match TRBD1. Germline CDR1 is SGHTA and CDR2 is FQGTGA. CDR3 length equals 15 residues. V dropped 2 bases and J dropped 6; count of bases not matched to a gene: 8. The CDR3 DNA follows: TGTGCCAGCAGCTTAGGTCCGGGACAGGGAAGCGAGCAGTACTTC. Translated, it gives CASSLGPGQGSEQYF. Looking up the rest from reference TRBV7-3 and TRBJ2-7 gives the full variable domain: GAGVSQTPSNKVTEKGKYVELRCDPISGHTALYWYRQSLGQGPEFLIYFQGTGAADDSGLPNDRFFAVRPEGSVSTLKIQRTERGDSAVYLCASSLGPGQGSEQYFGPGTRLTVT.

This clonotype has just a few counts. The chain joins TRBV29-1 to TRBJ2-5; a weak D match, TRBD2 (5 bases). V was clipped by 0 bases and J by 7 bases, with 24 bases between them. Germline lookup yields CDR1 SQVTM and CDR2 ANQGSEA. The CDR3 runs to 17 residues. The CDR3 nucleotides read TGCAGCGTTGAAGATTGGTCGGTGGCGTCTGCCGGAGGGACCCAGTACTTC. The encoded protein is CSVEDWSVASAGGTQYF.